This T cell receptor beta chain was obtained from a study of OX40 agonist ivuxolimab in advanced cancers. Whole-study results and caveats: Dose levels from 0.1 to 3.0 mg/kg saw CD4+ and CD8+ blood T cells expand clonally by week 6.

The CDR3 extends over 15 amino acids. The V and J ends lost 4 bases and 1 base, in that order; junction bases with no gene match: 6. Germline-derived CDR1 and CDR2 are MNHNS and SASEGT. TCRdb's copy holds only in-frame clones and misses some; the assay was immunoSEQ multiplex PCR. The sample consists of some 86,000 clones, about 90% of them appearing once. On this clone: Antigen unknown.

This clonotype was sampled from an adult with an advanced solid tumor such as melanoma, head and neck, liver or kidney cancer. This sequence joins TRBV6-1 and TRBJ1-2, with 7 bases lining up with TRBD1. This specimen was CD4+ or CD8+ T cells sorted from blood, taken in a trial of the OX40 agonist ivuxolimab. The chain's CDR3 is CASSATGTVNYGYTF. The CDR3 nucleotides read TGTGCCAGCAGTGCTACCGGGACAGTTAACTATGGCTACACCTTC.